What follows is one T cell receptor (beta chain) and its context. This specimen belongs to a study of human T cells and chemical hapten exposure. Trimming pared 0 bases from V and 7 bases from J, leaving 18 bases between. The CDR3 length is 16 residues. Germline CDR1 is MGHRA and CDR2 is YSYEKL. The time point was: pre-sensitization, week 0. This sample's treatment: therapeutic diphenylcyclopropenone sensitization with weekly scalp DPC. TCRdb reprocessed the RACE reads via MiXCR and lists one record per CDR3 protein. The table includes 280,000 or so distinct CDR3 sequences, 7.7% detected once. V usage is TRBV4-1 and J usage is TRBJ1-1, with a weak D call TRBD1 (6 bases). The receptor was derived from a man aged 18 to 30 with alopecia areata. Some clones in this sample may be carry-over from other donors' samples. The sample here was whole blood, taken in connection with sensitization to the hapten diphenylcyclopropenone (DPC). In nucleotides, the CDR3 is TGCGCCAGCAGCCAAGATTTTGTGGTGACAGGCCATGAAGCTTTCTTT. This translates into CASSQDFVVTGHEAFF.